These 27 T cell receptor beta chains came from one sample sequenced in a study of monozygotic twins with inflammatory bowel disease. TCRdb reprocessed the 5' RACE reads, keeping one entry per CDR3 protein, no DNA. Its listing shows some 150,000 distinct CDR3 sequences. Sequencing was performed on blood. These receptors originate from a human donor with ulcerative colitis or Crohn's disease, or a healthy co-twin of an affected twin (not recorded which).

The chain recombines TRBV7-2 with TRBJ2-1; TCRdb returns TRBD1, unconfirmable since there is no DNA. CDR3 length equals 14 residues. Germline V CDR1 and CDR2: SGHTA, FQGNSA. CDR3 loop: CASSLSTGGYEQFF.

The V and J genes are TRBV20-1 and TRBJ2-7; TCRdb returns TRBD2, unconfirmable since there is no DNA. Germline CDR1 is DFQATT and CDR2 is SNEGSKA (reference sequence). This CDR3 spans 15 amino acids. This CDR3 is CSARGSGTRAYEQYF.

The V and J genes are TRBV12-3 or TRBV12-4 and TRBJ2-2; TCRdb's D gene call, TRBD2, goes unchecked for lack of DNA. The CDR3 runs to 15 residues. CDR3 protein: CASSSLRGSTGELFF.

V and J are TRBV5-1 and TRBJ2-2. Germline V gene sequence: CDR1 SGHRS, CDR2 YFSETQ. The CDR3 loop spans 15 amino acids. CDR3 sequence reads: CASSEARRNTGELFF.

CDR3 residues: CASSPGQGHIGETQYF. V and J are TRBV5-1 and TRBJ2-5; checking the TCRdb D call of TRBD1 is not possible without DNA. The CDR3 covers 16 residues. Germline assignment: CDR1 SGHRS and CDR2 YFSETQ. Supplemented by reference TRBV5-1 and TRBJ2-5, the full variable domain reads KAGVTQTPRYLIKTRGQQVTLSCSPISGHRSVSWYQQTPGQGLQFLFEYFSETQRNKGNFPGRFSGRQFSNSRSEMNVSTLELGDSALYLCASSPGQGHIGETQYFGPGTRLLVL.

The V call is TRBV29-1, the J call TRBJ1-6; TCRdb's D gene call, TRBD1, goes unchecked for lack of DNA. CDR1 is SQVTM, CDR2 ANQGSEA, per germline. CDR3 length equals 17 residues. The CDR3 is CSVVSGTLSSYNSPLHF.

V gene TRBV2 combines with J gene TRBJ2-5; TCRdb proposes TRBD2, but this gene call is untestable without DNA. The CDR3 extends over 11 amino acids. Germline loops: CDR1 SNHLY, CDR2 FYNNEI. The CDR3 loop reads CGITGRGNQYF.

The chain employs TRBV19 and TRBJ1-6; there is no DNA to check the TCRdb D call of TRBD1. Germline assignment: CDR1 LNHDA and CDR2 SQIVND (reference sequence). CDR3 length equals 16 residues. The CDR3: CASSLQGTSYNSPLHF.

This sequence joins TRBV6-5 and TRBJ1-1. CDR1 is MNHEY, CDR2 SVGAGI, per germline. The CDR3 consists of 13 residues. The CDR3 protein is CASSTRLNTEAFF.

CDR3 residues: CASSPQSSNQPQHF. The chain recombines TRBV3-1 with TRBJ1-5. The CDR3 spans 14 residues. The germline V gene has CDR1 LGHDT and CDR2 YNNKEL (reference sequence). Full variable domain (rest looked up from reference TRBV3-1 and TRBJ1-5): DTAVSQTPKYLVTQMGNDKSIKCEQNLGHDTMYWYKQDSKKFLKIMFSYNNKELIINETVPNRFSPKSPDKAHLNLHINSLELGDSAVYFCASSPQSSNQPQHFGDGTRLSIL.

The rearrangement links TRBV13 to TRBJ2-2. Per germline, CDR1 PRHDT and CDR2 FYEKMQ (reference sequence). This CDR3 contains 15 residues. The chain's CDR3 is CASRSDASWTGELFF.

The chain carries TRBV7-2 and TRBJ1-5; no DNA is available, so the TRBD1 call from TCRdb remains unchecked. The CDR3 contains 15 residues. The V gene's germline CDR1 is SGHTA and CDR2 FQGNSA. CDR3 region: CASSLTGPPNQPQHF.

The chain joins TRBV5-1 to TRBJ1-5. The CDR3 runs 13 residues. Germline V gene sequence: CDR1 SGHRS, CDR2 YFSETQ. This CDR3 is CASSSGWGQPQHF. The full variable domain, completed using reference TRBV5-1 and TRBJ1-5, is KAGVTQTPRYLIKTRGQQVTLSCSPISGHRSVSWYQQTPGQGLQFLFEYFSETQRNKGNFPGRFSGRQFSNSRSEMNVSTLELGDSALYLCASSSGWGQPQHFGDGTRLSIL.

The chain carries TRBV5-1 and TRBJ2-1; lacking DNA, the TRBD1 call made by TCRdb goes unchecked. This CDR3 region has 15 residues. Germline assignment: CDR1 SGHRS and CDR2 YFSETQ. The CDR3 sequence: CASSEPLPMDNEQFF.

The chain recombines TRBV18 with TRBJ1-3. CDR1 KGHSH and CDR2 LQKENI come from the germline V gene. The length of the CDR3 is 16 residues. The CDR3 region is CASSATDHHSGNTIYF.

The chain couples TRBV4-2 to TRBJ2-1; TCRdb calls TRBD1, which cannot be checked without DNA. This CDR3 is 15 amino acids long. In germline, CDR1 is LGHNA, CDR2 YNFKEQ. The CDR3 loop reads CASSLRPAGDNEQFF.

V and J are TRBV20-1 and TRBJ1-1; TCRdb designates TRBD1, a call that cannot be tested without DNA. The CDR3 spans 12 residues. Germline loops: CDR1 DFQATT, CDR2 SNEGSKA (reference sequence). CDR3 in amino acids: CSAAPGDTEAFF.

This sequence joins TRBV7-9 and TRBJ2-3; absent DNA, TCRdb's TRBD2 call cannot be checked. Germline V gene data show CDR1 as SEHNR and CDR2 as FQNEAQ (reference sequence). The length of the CDR3 is 16 residues. CDR3 protein: CASSSPKAGVTDTQYF.

The V gene is TRBV2, the J gene TRBJ2-5; the TRBD1 assignment by TCRdb is unverifiable without DNA. The germline CDR1 and CDR2 sequences are SNHLY and FYNNEI. There are 14 residues in the CDR3. The CDR3 is CASSGQGARETQYF. The whole variable domain, filled in from reference TRBV2 and TRBJ2-5, reads EPEVTQTPSHQVTQMGQEVILRCVPISNHLYFYWYRQILGQKVEFLVSFYNNEISEKSEIFDDQFSVERPDGSNFTLKIRSTKLEDSAMYFCASSGQGARETQYFGPGTRLLVL.

This chain connects TRBV28 to TRBJ1-5; TCRdb lists TRBD1, though no DNA is available to test this call. Germline CDR1 reads MDHEN; CDR2 reads SYDVKM. This CDR3 is 14 amino acids long. The CDR3 loop reads CASSFGGVSQPQHF.

V gene TRBV10-3 combines with J gene TRBJ1-5; TCRdb lists TRBD1, though no DNA is available to test this call. CDR1 is ENHRY and CDR2 is SYGVKD in the germline V gene. This CDR3 has 14 amino acids. This CDR3 is CAISNQGGNQPQHF.

CDR3 loop: CASSSRDSWYQPQHF. This chain links TRBV7-2 with TRBJ1-5; TCRdb picks TRBD1, but there is no DNA to check that call. This CDR3 has 15 amino acids. CDR1 SGHTA and CDR2 FQGNSA come from the germline V gene.

The chain uses TRBV7-2 and TRBJ1-2; TCRdb calls TRBD1, which cannot be checked without DNA. The V gene's germline CDR1 is SGHTA and CDR2 FQGNSA. The CDR3 totals 13 residues. The CDR3 protein is CARQGPGNYGYTF.

V is TRBV30 and J is TRBJ1-5; TCRdb proposes TRBD1, but this gene call is untestable without DNA. Looked up from germline, CDR1 is GTSNPN and CDR2 is SVGIG (reference sequence). The CDR3 covers 13 residues. CDR3 protein: CAWNRDNNQPQHF.

J is TRBJ1-2 and V is TRBV19. From germline, CDR1 is LNHDA and CDR2 SQIVND (reference sequence). The CDR3 consists of 17 residues. The CDR3 reads CASSPKTVGIYNYGYTF.

The J gene is TRBJ2-7, the V gene TRBV6-1; TCRdb indicates TRBD2, and absent DNA this call remains unverified. In germline, CDR1 is MNHNS, CDR2 SASEGT. The CDR3 is 15 residues long. The CDR3 loop is CASSPRTSGRYEQYF.

The V and J genes are TRBV6-2 or TRBV6-3 and TRBJ2-7; TCRdb designates TRBD2, a call that cannot be tested without DNA. Germline V lookup: CDR1 MNHEY, CDR2 SVGEGT. This CDR3 is built from 14 residues. The CDR3 loop reads CASSYSTSGYEQYF.